This TCR beta chain appears in the sequencing data of a study of T cell responses to AZD1222 COVID-19 vaccine (dated by TCRdb to the early 2020s). Regarding the study in general: AZD1222 recipients with second doses at about 4 weeks or about 12 weeks were pooled, because spike-specific TCR depth and breadth did not differ between schedules. A total of under 250 trial participants underwent TCR sequencing, of whom about 210 had received two doses of AZD1222 and about 26 had received two doses of the MenACWY control vaccine. Trial participants were enrolled by age into 18-55, 56-69 and 70-plus year subgroups, with approximately 150, 30 and 60 TCR-sequenced participants respectively.

The CDR3 regions of human TCRbeta chains were analyzed by immunosequencing. The published analysis was carried out like this. TCRs in the repertoires were matched against a reference library of SARS-CoV-2-specific TCRs that had been generated with the MIRA antigen-specificity platform. Breadth meant the fraction of unique TCRs that were SARS-CoV-2-associated, whereas depth meant the fraction of total T cells that were SARS-CoV-2-associated. Using the MIRA data, every spike-specific TCR was mapped to the spike region that the TCR reacted to and assigned to either a CD4 or a CD8 class. Log10-transformed breadth and depth values were compared by one-way ANOVA with Sidak's multiple comparisons tests. TCRdb provides this immuneACCESS table in a form limited to in-frame rearrangements. Some clones are lacking; in checked studies, under half of them reflect an unresolved V gene, and why the rest are absent is not known. That table gives V, J and clone size, and the DNA gave D and trimming. The sample records approximately 150,000 clones, 85% to 95% of which are singletons. Around 1.3% of the sample is held by the ten biggest clonotypes.

Beyond this particular receptor, the publication reports: Participants were mostly white British and included more females than males, and it was suggested by the authors that clonal diversity may have been underestimated. The whole spike protein was spanned by vaccine-associated CD4 TCRs, and dominant responses were seen in regions 160-218 and 743-854. The 56-69-year group was small, and its depth increase did not reach significance, likely because of low power. Because no day 14 peak-response samples were available, repertoires were characterized only after the peak T cell response. Conclusions about previously exposed vaccinees are limited, since just five to seven AZD1222 recipients were seropositive for SARS-CoV-2 at baseline. Reportedly, close to half of the unique spike-specific TCRs recognized epitopes lying outside the regions that are mutated in the B.1.351 and B.1.1.7 variants. After two AZD1222 doses, spike-specific TCR breadth and depth were significantly higher than at day 0 and than in MenACWY recipients.

Concerning this clone: This receptor's antigen is unknown. Per-nucleotide qualities are absent, and no much larger clonotype sits a single base away.

V ends up 3 bases short and J 4 bases short, with an unmatched junction base count of 7. The CDR3, cysteine through phenylalanine, is 15 amino acids long. Only the CDR3 part of the read is kept: 45 bases, read in frame from the first base. CDR1 and CDR2 are drawn from the germline V gene: SGHRS, YFSETQ. The sample's time point label is to be understood as: baseline before first vaccination. Vaccinee samples were obtained from the UK trials COV001 and COV002, which included a single-blind randomized controlled phase 2/3 trial of AZD1222 (ChAdOx1 nCoV-19) in healthy adults. For TCRbeta chain sequencing, PBMC samples from trial participants were taken at day 0 and at day 28 after the second dose.

The sequence links TRBV5-1 to TRBJ1-1; TRBD1 matches 9 bases in the middle. The source material was peripheral blood, sampled on day 0 of AZD1222 vaccination. This clonotype was obtained from an adult in good health. CDR3 region: CASSSPPTGGTEAFF. In nucleotides, the sequence is TGCGCCAGCAGCTCCCCCCCGACAGGGGGCACTGAAGCTTTCTTT.